These 12 T cell receptor beta chains were sequenced from one sample in a study of T cells expressing NK-cell markers. One entry per CDR3 protein, without DNA, is what TCRdb gives after re-calling the 5' RACE reads. The listing contains fewer than 400,000 distinct CDR3 sequences. Material: blood T cells: a sorted CD56 or NKG2C T cell subset, CD4+ or CD8+ T cells, or bulk PBMC T cells (not recorded which). These receptors were collected from a man aged 18 to 70 in good health.

This chain uses TRBV7-3 with TRBJ2-3; TCRdb calls TRBD2, which cannot be checked without DNA. CDR3 length equals 16 residues. Per germline, CDR1 SGHTA and CDR2 FQGTGA. The CDR3 sequence is CASSLNGGGLGDTQYF.

The CDR3 reads CASSPNSGGSQPQHF. V gene TRBV18 combines with J gene TRBJ1-5. The germline V gene has CDR1 KGHSH and CDR2 LQKENI. The CDR3 has 15 residues.

The chain couples TRBV9 to TRBJ1-1; TCRdb outputs TRBD1, but without DNA this stays unchecked. Germline V gives CDR1 SGDLS, CDR2 YYNGEE. The CDR3 length is 14 residues. The CDR3 is CASSDHRGPTEAFF.

The V and J genes are TRBV7-7 and TRBJ2-3. The CDR3 extends over 14 amino acids. Germline-derived CDR1 and CDR2 are SSHAT and FNYEAQ (reference sequence). The CDR3 reads CASSLVGLTGTQYF. The complete variable domain, with remaining parts taken from reference TRBV7-7 and TRBJ2-3, reads GAGVSQSPRYKVTKRGQDVTLRCDPISSHATLYWYQQALGQGPEFLTYFNYEAQPDKSGLPSDRFSAERPEGSISTLTIQRTEQRDSAMYRCASSLVGLTGTQYFGPGTRLTVL.

This chain's CDR3 is CASTTMWEQYF. V gene TRBV6-1 combines with J gene TRBJ2-7. Germline V gene sequence: CDR1 MNHNS, CDR2 SASEGT. The CDR3 loop spans 11 amino acids.

The rearrangement uses TRBV3-1 and TRBJ2-5; TCRdb selects TRBD2, and the lack of DNA leaves this call unchecked. The CDR3 contains 13 residues. Germline V gene data show CDR1 as LGHDT and CDR2 as YNNKEL (reference sequence). CDR3: CASRRGARETQYF.

V gene TRBV7-7 combines with J gene TRBJ2-7; TCRdb selects TRBD1, and the lack of DNA leaves this call unchecked. The CDR3 is 14 residues long. CDR1 SSHAT and CDR2 FNYEAQ come from the germline V gene (reference sequence). The CDR3 sequence: CASSPGQFYYEQYF.

CDR3 sequence: CASNIGTSGGPLETQYF. The chain recombines TRBV7-2 with TRBJ2-5; as DNA is missing, the TRBD2 call by TCRdb cannot be tested. The CDR3 has 17 residues. Per the germline V gene, CDR1 is SGHTA and CDR2 is FQGNSA. The variable domain in full, with the rest retrieved from reference TRBV7-2 and TRBJ2-5, is GAGVSQSPSNKVTEKGKDVELRCDPISGHTALYWYRQSLGQGLEFLIYFQGNSAPDKSGLPSDRFSAERTGGSVSTLTIQRTQQEDSAVYLCASNIGTSGGPLETQYFGPGTRLLVL.

The rearrangement joins TRBV12-3 or TRBV12-4 to TRBJ2-7; TCRdb selects TRBD1, and the lack of DNA leaves this call unchecked. The CDR3 runs to 15 residues. CDR3 region: CASSLGRPASYEQYF.

The chain is built from TRBV5-5 and TRBJ2-5; TCRdb's assignment of TRBD1 cannot be checked, as there is no DNA. Germline values: CDR1 SGHKS, CDR2 YYEKEE (reference sequence). The CDR3 is made up of 13 amino acids. This CDR3 reads CASSLWGTKTQYF.

J is TRBJ2-5 and V is TRBV12-3 or TRBV12-4; TCRdb selects TRBD2, and the lack of DNA leaves this call unchecked. The CDR3 extends over 16 amino acids. Here the CDR3 reads CASSSVVGRPQETQYF.

V gene TRBV28 combines with J gene TRBJ1-6; the D gene TCRdb calls, TRBD1, cannot be checked with no DNA. Germline CDR1 reads MDHEN; CDR2 reads SYDVKM. CDR3 length equals 14 residues. The CDR3 here is CASRYRDRNSPLHF.